The rows below give T cell receptor beta chains drawn from one sample of a study of beta chain features in type 1 diabetes. The data were produced by immunoSEQ multiplex PCR, yet TCRdb's version contains in-frame clones alone and is incomplete. Of 630,000 or so clones listed, around 15% were seen once; the top ten hold approximately 0.043%. Sequencing used naive CD4+ T cells from blood. The receptors derive from a man between 18 and 29 years old with type 1 diabetes. CDR3s include the opening cysteine and the closing phenylalanine or tryptophan. The D gene is left open where the match is weak. Clone size appears in some rows only: once, few, many, or a class for an expanded clone.

. | TRBJ1-1 | few | TRBV30 | CAWSVRANTEAFF | TGTGCCTGGAGTGTAAGGGCGAACACTGAAGCTTTCTTT
. | TRBJ2-4 | . | TRBV19 | CASRDQGLKNIQYF | TGTGCCAGTAGGGACCAGGGACTGAAAAACATTCAGTACTTC
TRBD1 | TRBJ2-5 | . | TRBV29-1 | CSVRQGPFEETQYF | TGCAGCGTCCGACAGGGGCCCTTCGAAGAGACCCAGTACTTC
. | TRBJ1-2 | few | TRBV28 | CASSLVGAGYTF | TGTGCCAGCAGTTTGGTAGGGGCAGGCTACACCTTC
TRBD1 | TRBJ2-3 | few | TRBV9 | CASDRDETDTQYF | TGTGCCAGCGACAGGGATGAAACAGATACGCAGTATTTT
TRBD2 | TRBJ2-1 | few | TRBV7-7 | CASSAGLAGRGDEQFF | TGTGCTAGCAGCGCGGGACTAGCGGGGCGAGGCGATGAGCAGTTCTTC
TRBD1 | TRBJ1-5 | few | TRBV28 | CATKPGQGAGQPQHF | TGTGCCACAAAACCGGGACAGGGGGCCGGTCAGCCCCAGCATTTT
. | TRBJ2-2 | few | TRBV2 | CASTKDYTGELFF | TGTGCCAGCACCAAAGATTACACCGGGGAGCTGTTTTTT
TRBD1 | TRBJ2-1 | few | TRBV29-1 | CSVGQGYNEQFF | TGCAGCGTCGGACAGGGGTACAATGAGCAGTTCTTC
. | TRBJ2-1 | . | TRBV7-9 | CASSSSSTGGLSSYNEQFF | TGTGCCAGCAGCTCCAGCTCAACGGGCGGTCTAAGCTCCTACAATGAGCAGTTCTTC
TRBD1 | TRBJ2-5 | . | TRBV7-8 | CASSLQGEETQYF | TGTGCCAGCAGCTTACAGGGGGAGGAGACCCAGTACTTC
TRBD1 | TRBJ1-2 | few | TRBV28 | CASSLLGTGSYGYTF | TGTGCCAGCAGTCTCCTGGGGACAGGGAGCTATGGCTACACCTTC
. | TRBJ2-5 | . | TRBV18 | CASSQGTSWTQYF | TGTGCCAGCTCACAGGGGACTTCGTGGACCCAGTACTTC
. | TRBJ2-7 | few | TRBV28 | CASSFGGSYEQYF | TGTGCCAGCAGTTTTGGAGGGTCCTACGAGCAGTACTTC
TRBD1 | TRBJ2-2 | few | TRBV5-4 | CASSRGQGTSTGELFF | TGTGCCAGCAGCCGGGGACAGGGGACGTCCACCGGGGAGCTGTTTTTT